This TCR beta chain was identified in a study of blood T cell repertoires in COVID-19. Study overall: Both acute and convalescent COVID-19 samples were obtained from the United States, Italy and Spain. T cells, B-cell-depleted T cells, or PBMCs provided the cDNA or gDNA that served as material.

Under the authors' procedure: Amplification from reference gene primers served as the basis for estimated nucleated cell counts. TCRdb's table, derived via immunoSEQ multiplex PCR, lists solely in-frame clones and lacks some. D and trimming were read from the DNA, whereas the V and J calls and clone size are those reported in that table. Among some 93,000 clones listed, 75% to 90% were seen once. CDR3 size: 15 residues. CDR1 and CDR2 from the germline V gene are LGHDT and YNNKEL (reference sequence). J lost 4 bases, V lost 6 bases, and 9 bases had no gene match. The chain couples TRBV3-1 (or the pseudogene TRBV3-2) to TRBJ2-1; 7 nucleotides line up with TRBD2. The source is a woman over 75 with acute or convalescent COVID-19. Sequencing used peripheral blood. CDR3 bases: TGTGCCAGCAGTGCGGGAGCACCGACTTACAATGAGCAGTTCTTC. Its translation: CASSAGAPTYNEQFF.